This TCR beta chain was obtained from a study of OX40 agonist ivuxolimab in advanced cancers. Study in general: Every 2 weeks, ivuxolimab was infused into the patients intravenously at between 0.01 and 10 mg/kg. Hepatocellular carcinoma, melanoma, renal cell or head and neck cancer affected the dose-escalation patients. Study-level results: Part of the nonresponder group also had normalized T-cell clonal expansion that was low.

This clone has only one observation. Its target is not known. Here immunoSEQ multiplex PCR was the method, and the copy in TCRdb shows in-frame clones only, minus some. The sample lists under 140,000 clones; roughly nine tenths were seen once. The source was CD4+ or CD8+ T cells sorted from blood, collected in a trial of the OX40 agonist ivuxolimab. The TCR was taken from an adult with an advanced solid tumor such as melanoma, head and neck, liver or kidney cancer.

The CDR3 is CASSLGGARDHEQYF. In DNA form, the CDR3 reads TGTGCCAGCAGCCTTGGCGGAGCCAGGGACCACGAGCAGTACTTC. The gene calls are TRBV7-6 and TRBJ2-7; D possibly matches TRBD1 or TRBD2 (5 bases each). Germline CDR1 SGHVS, CDR2 FNYEAQ. Trimming left V 5 bases short and J 5 bases short, with 19 bases between. The CDR3 covers 15 residues.